This TCR beta chain was documented in a study of blood T cell repertoires in COVID-19. The germline CDR1 and CDR2 sequences are MNHEY and SVGAGI. With 6 bases clipped from V and 5 bases from J, the junction kept 7 bases outside the gene matches. This CDR3 spans 15 amino acids. Method: immunoSEQ multiplex PCR; TCRdb's copy keeps in-frame clones and lacks some. The sample shows approximately 300,000 clones, approximately 88% of them seen only once. Symptom resolution, clearance, or two negative PCRs marked the recovered donors of Cohort 3. Sequencing used PBMCs or T cells enriched from blood (not recorded which). This sequence was found in a man between 60 and 70 years old who had recovered from COVID-19. This chain links TRBV6-5 with TRBJ2-1; 10 bases match TRBD2. The DNA for the CDR3 is TGTGCCAGCAGGATTCCGGGACTAGCGAACAATGAGCAGTTCTTC. Its protein product is CASRIPGLANNEQFF.